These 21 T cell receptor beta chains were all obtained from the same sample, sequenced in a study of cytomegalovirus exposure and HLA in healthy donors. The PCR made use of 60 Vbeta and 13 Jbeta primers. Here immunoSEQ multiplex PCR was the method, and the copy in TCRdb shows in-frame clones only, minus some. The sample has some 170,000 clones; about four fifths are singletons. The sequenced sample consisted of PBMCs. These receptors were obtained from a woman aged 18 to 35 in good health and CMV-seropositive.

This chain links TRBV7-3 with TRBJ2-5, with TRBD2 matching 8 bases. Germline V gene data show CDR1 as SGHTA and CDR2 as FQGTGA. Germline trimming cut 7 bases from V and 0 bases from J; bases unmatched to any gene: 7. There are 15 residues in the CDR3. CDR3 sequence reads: CASTSGGGNQETQYF. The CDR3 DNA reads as TGTGCCAGCACCTCGGGAGGGGGTAACCAAGAGACCCAGTACTTC.

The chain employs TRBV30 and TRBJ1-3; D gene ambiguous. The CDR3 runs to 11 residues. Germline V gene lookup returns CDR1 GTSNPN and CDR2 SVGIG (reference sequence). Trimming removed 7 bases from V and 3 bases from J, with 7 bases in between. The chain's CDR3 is CAFLGGNTIYF. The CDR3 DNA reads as TGTGCCTTCCTCGGTGGAAACACCATATATTTT.

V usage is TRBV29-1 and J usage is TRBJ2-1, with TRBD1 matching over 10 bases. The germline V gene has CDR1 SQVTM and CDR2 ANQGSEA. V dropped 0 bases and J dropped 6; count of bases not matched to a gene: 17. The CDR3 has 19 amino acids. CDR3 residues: CSVEDLIVEGQGSGNEQFF. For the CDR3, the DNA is TGCAGCGTTGAAGATCTAATAGTCGAGGGACAGGGGTCTGGCAATGAGCAGTTCTTC.

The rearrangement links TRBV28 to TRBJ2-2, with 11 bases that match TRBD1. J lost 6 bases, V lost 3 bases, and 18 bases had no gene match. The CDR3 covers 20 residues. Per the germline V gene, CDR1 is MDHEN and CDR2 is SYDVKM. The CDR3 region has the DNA TGTGCCAGCAGTTTCTTTCGAGTCCCCCCGGGACAGGGGGGCGCCGGGGAGCTGTTTTTT. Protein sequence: CASSFFRVPPGQGGAGELFF.

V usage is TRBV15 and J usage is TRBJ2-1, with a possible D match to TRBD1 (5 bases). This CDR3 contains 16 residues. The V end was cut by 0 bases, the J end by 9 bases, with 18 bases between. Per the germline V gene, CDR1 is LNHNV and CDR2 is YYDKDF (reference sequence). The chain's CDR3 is CATSRDKPQGRSEQFF. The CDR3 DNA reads TGTGCCACCAGCAGAGATAAACCCCAGGGAAGGAGTGAGCAGTTCTTC.

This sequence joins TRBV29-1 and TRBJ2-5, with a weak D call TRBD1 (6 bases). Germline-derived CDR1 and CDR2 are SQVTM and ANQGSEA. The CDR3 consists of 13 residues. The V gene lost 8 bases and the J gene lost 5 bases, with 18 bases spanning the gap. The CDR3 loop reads CSTDRQPRETQYF. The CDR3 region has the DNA TGCAGCACCGACAGGCAGCCTAGGGAGACCCAGTACTTC.

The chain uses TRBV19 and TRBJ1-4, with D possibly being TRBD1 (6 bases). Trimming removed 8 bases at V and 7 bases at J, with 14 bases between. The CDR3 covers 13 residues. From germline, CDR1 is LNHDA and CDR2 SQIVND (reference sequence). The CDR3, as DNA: TGTGCCAGTGGGTTCCAGGGGACTGAAAAACTGTTTTTT. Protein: CASGFQGTEKLFF. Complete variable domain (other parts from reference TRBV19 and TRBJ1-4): DGGITQSPKYLFRKEGQNVTLSCEQNLNHDAMYWYRQDPGQGLRLIYYSQIVNDFQKGDIAEGYSVSREKKESFPLTVTSAQKNPTAFYLCASGFQGTEKLFFGSGTQLSVL.

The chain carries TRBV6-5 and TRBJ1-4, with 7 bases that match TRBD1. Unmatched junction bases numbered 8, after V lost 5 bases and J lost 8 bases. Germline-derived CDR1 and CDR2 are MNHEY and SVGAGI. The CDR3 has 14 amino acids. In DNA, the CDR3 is TGTGCCAGCAGTGACAGGGAGGCACAGGAAAAACTGTTTTTT. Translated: CASSDREAQEKLFF.

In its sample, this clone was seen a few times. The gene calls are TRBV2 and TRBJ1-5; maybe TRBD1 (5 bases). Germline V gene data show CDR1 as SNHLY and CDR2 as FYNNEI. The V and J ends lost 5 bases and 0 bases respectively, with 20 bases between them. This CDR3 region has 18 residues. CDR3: CASSLTSGTDYSNQPQHF. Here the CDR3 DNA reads TGTGCCAGCAGTCTTACATCCGGGACGGACTATAGCAATCAGCCCCAGCATTTT.

CDR3 loop: CASSVFGVHGYTF. The DNA of the CDR3 is TGTGCCAGCAGCGTGTTCGGGGTTCATGGCTACACCTTC. This rearrangement joins TRBV9 to TRBJ1-2; D gene ambiguous. CDR3 length: 13 amino acids. Germline lookup yields CDR1 SGDLS and CDR2 YYNGEE. Between the trimmed V and J ends, which lost 2 bases and 6 bases, there was a span of 11 bases.

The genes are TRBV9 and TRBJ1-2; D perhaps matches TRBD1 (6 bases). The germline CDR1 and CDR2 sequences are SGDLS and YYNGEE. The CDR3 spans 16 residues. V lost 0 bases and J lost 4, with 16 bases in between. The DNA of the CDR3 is TGTGCCAGCAGCGTAGACAGGGTCGTCAGGAGCTATGGCTACACCTTC. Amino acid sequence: CASSVDRVVRSYGYTF.

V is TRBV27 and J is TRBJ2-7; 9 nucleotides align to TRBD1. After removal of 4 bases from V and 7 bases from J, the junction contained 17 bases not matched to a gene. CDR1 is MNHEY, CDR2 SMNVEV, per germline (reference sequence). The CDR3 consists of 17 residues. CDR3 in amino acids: CASSYWGTGFFLREQYF. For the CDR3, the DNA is TGTGCCAGCAGTTATTGGGGGACAGGGTTCTTTTTACGTGAGCAGTACTTC.

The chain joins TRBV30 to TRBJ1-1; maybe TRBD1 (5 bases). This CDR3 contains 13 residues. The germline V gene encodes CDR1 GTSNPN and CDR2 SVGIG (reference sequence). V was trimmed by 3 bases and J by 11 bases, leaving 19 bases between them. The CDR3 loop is CAWRGFGQGEAFF. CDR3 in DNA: TGTGCCTGGAGGGGATTTGGTCAGGGTGAGGCTTTCTTT.

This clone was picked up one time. The CDR3 DNA is TGTGCCAGCAGCGTAGGTGGTGGAACCGACATAGCTTTCTTT. Translated, it gives CASSVGGGTDIAFF. V usage is TRBV9 and J usage is TRBJ1-1; D gene unclear. The V and J ends lost 0 bases and 10 bases respectively, with 16 bases between them. Per the germline V gene, CDR1 is SGDLS and CDR2 is YYNGEE. This CDR3 is 14 amino acids long. The full variable domain, completed using reference TRBV9 and TRBJ1-1, is DSGVTQTPKHLITATGQRVTLRCSPRSGDLSVYWYQQSLDQGLQFLIQYYNGEERAKGNILERFSAQQFPDLHSELNLSSLELGDSALYFCASSVGGGTDIAFFGQGTRLTVV.

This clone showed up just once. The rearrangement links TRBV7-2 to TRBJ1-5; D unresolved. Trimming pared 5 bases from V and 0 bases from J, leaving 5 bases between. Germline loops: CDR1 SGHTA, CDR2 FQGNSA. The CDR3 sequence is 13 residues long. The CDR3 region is CASSRDSNQPQHF. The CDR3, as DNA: TGTGCCAGCAGCCGAGATAGCAATCAGCCCCAGCATTTT.

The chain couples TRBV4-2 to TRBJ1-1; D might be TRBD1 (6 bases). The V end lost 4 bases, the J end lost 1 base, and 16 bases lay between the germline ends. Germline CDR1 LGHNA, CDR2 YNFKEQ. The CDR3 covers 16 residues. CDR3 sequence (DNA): TGTGCCAGCAGCCTATCGCCGACAGGTCCGAACACTGAAGCTTTCTTT. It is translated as CASSLSPTGPNTEAFF.

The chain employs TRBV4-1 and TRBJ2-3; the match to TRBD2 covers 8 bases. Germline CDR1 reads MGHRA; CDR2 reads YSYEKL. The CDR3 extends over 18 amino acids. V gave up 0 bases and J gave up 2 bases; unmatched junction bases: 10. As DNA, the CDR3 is TGCGCCAGCAGCCAAGAACCCGGGCGGGGGGTTTACACAGATACGCAGTATTTT. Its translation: CASSQEPGRGVYTDTQYF.

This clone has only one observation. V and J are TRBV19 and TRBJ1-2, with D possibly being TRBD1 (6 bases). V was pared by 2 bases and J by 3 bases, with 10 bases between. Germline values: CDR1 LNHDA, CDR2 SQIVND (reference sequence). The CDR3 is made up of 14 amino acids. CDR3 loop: CASSINNRDYGYTF. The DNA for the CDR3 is TGTGCCAGTAGTATAAATAACAGGGACTATGGCTACACCTTC.

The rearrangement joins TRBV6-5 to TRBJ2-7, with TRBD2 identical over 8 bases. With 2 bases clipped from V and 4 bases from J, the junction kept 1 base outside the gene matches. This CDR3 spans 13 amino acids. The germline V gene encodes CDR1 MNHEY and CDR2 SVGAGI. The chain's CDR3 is CASSYTSGYEQYF. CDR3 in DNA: TGTGCCAGCAGTTACACTAGCGGATACGAGCAGTACTTC.

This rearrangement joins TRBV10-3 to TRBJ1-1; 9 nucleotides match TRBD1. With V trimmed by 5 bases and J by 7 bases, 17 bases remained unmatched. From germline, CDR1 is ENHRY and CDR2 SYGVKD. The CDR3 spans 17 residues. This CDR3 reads CAISRMIPGTGLSEAFF. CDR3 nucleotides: TGTGCCATCAGTCGAATGATCCCGGGGACAGGGTTGAGTGAAGCTTTCTTT.

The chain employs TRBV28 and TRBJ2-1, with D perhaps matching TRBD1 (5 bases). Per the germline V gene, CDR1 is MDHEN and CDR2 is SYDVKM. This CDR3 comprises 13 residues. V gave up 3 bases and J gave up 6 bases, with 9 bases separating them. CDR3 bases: TGTGCCAGCAGTTTGAGTAGGGGCAATGAGCAGTTCTTC. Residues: CASSLSRGNEQFF. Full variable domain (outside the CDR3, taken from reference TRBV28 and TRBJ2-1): DVKVTQSSRYLVKRTGEKVFLECVQDMDHENMFWYRQDPGLGLRLIYFSYDVKMKEKGDIPEGYSVSREKKERFSLILESASTNQTSMYLCASSLSRGNEQFFGPGTRLTVL.